This entry features one T cell receptor (beta chain) sequence. Measured with immunoSEQ multiplex PCR; TCRdb has only the in-frame clones, and not every one. Altogether approximately 150,000 clones are present, around 94% being singletons, with the ten largest covering around 15%. These data belong to a study of control samples from healthy donors and cancer patients. With 4 bases clipped from V and 2 bases from J, the junction kept 11 bases outside the gene matches. This CDR3 is 17 amino acids long. CDR1 and CDR2 from the germline V gene are MNHNS and SASEGT. The receptor was isolated from a man aged 55 to 70 with colorectal cancer. Sequencing was carried out using PBMCs. The chain couples TRBV6-1 to TRBJ1-5, with 7 positions matching TRBD1. CDR3 region: CASSVYLDRVGNQPQHF. The CDR3 nucleotides read TGTGCCAGCAGTGTTTATCTCGACAGGGTGGGCAATCAGCCCCAGCATTTT.